This T cell receptor beta chain was captured in a study of T cell changes during pregnancy in multiple sclerosis. Sequencing was performed with immunoSEQ multiplex PCR; in TCRdb, only in-frame clones are kept and a portion is missing. The table lists around 24,000 clones, approximately 86% of them singletons, with about 13% in the top ten. J lost 5 bases, V lost 4 bases, and 6 bases had no gene match. The CDR3 contains 14 residues. From germline, CDR1 is LNHDA and CDR2 SQIVND (reference sequence). The chain joins TRBV19 to TRBJ2-5; 8 bases align to TRBD1. This clonotype was sampled from a female donor in good health, enrolled as a control in a pregnancy study. This material consisted of CD8+ T cells from peripheral blood mononuclear cells, taken in the first trimester of pregnancy. This CDR3 reads CASSTDRDLETQYF. CDR3 bases: TGTGCCAGTAGTACGGACAGGGATTTGGAGACCCAGTACTTC.